Sequencing of this T cell receptor beta chain was carried out in a study of T cells in Graves' hyperthyroidism and ophthalmopathy. Trimming removed 5 bases from V and 3 bases from J, with 16 bases in between. Germline values: CDR1 MNHNS, CDR2 SASEGT. The CDR3 extends over 15 amino acids. There are many counts of this clonotype. TCR beta CDR3 region amplification was performed from RNA transcripts. The HTBI primer set drove a first-round RT-PCR of the TCR CDR3. TCRdb reanalysed the multiplex PCR reads using MiXCR and keeps one entry per CDR3 protein. The sample lists about 600,000 distinct CDR3 sequences; more than 14% were seen once.

The clonotype comes from a woman aged 50 to 60 with Graves' ophthalmopathy. This sequence joins TRBV6-1 and TRBJ1-2; no clear D. The material sequenced was blood. In DNA form, the CDR3 reads TGTGCCAGCAGTCCCGACCCCTTAAGGCACTATGGCTACACCTTC. This encodes CASSPDPLRHYGYTF.